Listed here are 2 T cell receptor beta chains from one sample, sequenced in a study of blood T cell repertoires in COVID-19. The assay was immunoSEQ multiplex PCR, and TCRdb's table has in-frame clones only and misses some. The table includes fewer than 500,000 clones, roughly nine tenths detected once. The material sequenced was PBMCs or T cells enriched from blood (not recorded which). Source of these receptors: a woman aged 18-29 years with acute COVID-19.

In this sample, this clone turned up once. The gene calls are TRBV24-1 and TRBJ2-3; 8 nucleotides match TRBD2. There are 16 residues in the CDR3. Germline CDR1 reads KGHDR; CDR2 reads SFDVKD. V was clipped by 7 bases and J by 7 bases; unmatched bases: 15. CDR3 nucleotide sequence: TGTGCCACCAGCCCCCGGGGTAGCGGGAAAGGAAATACGCAGTATTTT. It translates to CATSPRGSGKGNTQYF.

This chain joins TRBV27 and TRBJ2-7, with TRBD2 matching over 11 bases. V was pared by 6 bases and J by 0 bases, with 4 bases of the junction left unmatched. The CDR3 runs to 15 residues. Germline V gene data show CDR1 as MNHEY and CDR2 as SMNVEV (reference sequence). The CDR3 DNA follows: TGTGCCAGCAGCTTCACTAGCGGGAGCTCCTACGAGCAGTACTTC. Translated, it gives CASSFTSGSSYEQYF.